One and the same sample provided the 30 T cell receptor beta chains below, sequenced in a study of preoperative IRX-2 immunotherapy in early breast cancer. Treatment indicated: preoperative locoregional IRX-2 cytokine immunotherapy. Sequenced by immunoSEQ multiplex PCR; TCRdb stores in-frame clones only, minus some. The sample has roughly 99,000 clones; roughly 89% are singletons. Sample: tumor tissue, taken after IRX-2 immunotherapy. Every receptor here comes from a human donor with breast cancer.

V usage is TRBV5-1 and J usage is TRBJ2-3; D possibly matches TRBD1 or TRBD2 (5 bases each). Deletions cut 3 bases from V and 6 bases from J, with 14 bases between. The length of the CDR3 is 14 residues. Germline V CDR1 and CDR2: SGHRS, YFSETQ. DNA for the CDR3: TGCGCCAGCAGCTCCAGCGGTTCAGGGGATACGCAGTATTTT. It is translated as CASSSSGSGDTQYF.

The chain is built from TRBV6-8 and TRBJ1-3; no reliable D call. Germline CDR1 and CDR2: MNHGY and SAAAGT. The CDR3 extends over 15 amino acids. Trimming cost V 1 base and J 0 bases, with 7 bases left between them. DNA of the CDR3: TGTGCCAGCAGTTACTACGGCGACTCTGGAAACACCATATATTTT. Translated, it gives CASSYYGDSGNTIYF.

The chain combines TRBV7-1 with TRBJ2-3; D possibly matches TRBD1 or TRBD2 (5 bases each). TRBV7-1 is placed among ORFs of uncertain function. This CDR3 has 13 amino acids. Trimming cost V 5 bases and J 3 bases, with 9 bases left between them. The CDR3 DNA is TGTGCCAGCAGCAGAGGGGCAACAGATACGCAGTATTTT. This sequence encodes CASSRGATDTQYF.

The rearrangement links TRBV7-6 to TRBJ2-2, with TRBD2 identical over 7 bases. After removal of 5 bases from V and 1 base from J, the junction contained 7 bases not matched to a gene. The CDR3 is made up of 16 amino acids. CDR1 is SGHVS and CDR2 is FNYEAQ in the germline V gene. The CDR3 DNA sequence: TGTGCCAGCAGCACCCGGTCTAGCGGGAACACCGGGGAGCTGTTTTTT. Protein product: CASSTRSSGNTGELFF.

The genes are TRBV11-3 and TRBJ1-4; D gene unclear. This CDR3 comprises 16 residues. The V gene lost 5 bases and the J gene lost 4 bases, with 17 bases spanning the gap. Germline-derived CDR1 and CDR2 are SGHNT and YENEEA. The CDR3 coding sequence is TGTGCCAGCAGCCCCTTTTTGGGATCCATTAATGAAAAACTGTTTTTT. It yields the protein CASSPFLGSINEKLFF. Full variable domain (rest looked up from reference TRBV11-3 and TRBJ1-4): EAGVVQSPRYKIIEKKQPVAFWCNPISGHNTLYWYLQNLGQGPELLIRYENEEAVDDSQLPKDRFSAERLKGVDSTLKIQPAELGDSAVYLCASSPFLGSINEKLFFGSGTQLSVL.

The chain's CDR3 is CASSIQGTYTSYEQYF. The CDR3 nucleotides read TGTGCCAGTAGTATCCAAGGGACGTATACTTCCTACGAGCAGTACTTC. The rearrangement uses TRBV19 and TRBJ2-7; the D call may be TRBD1 or TRBD2 (5 bases each). CDR1 is LNHDA, CDR2 SQIVND, per germline (reference sequence). The V end was cut by 3 bases, the J end by 1 base, with 16 bases between. This CDR3 contains 16 residues.

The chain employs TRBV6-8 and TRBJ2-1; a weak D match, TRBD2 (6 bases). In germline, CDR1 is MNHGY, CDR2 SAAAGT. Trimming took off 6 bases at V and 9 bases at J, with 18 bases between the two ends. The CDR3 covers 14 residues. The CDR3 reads CASSAGRSNTEQFF. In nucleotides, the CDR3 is TGTGCCAGCAGCGCAGGGAGGAGTAATACTGAGCAGTTCTTC.

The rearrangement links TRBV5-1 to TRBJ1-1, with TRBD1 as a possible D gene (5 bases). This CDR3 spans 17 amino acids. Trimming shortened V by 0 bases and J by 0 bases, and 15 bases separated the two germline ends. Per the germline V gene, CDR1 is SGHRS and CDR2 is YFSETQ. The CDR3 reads CASSLARGSGMNTEAFF. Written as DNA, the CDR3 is TGCGCCAGCAGCTTGGCTCGGGGGTCGGGGATGAACACTGAAGCTTTCTTT.

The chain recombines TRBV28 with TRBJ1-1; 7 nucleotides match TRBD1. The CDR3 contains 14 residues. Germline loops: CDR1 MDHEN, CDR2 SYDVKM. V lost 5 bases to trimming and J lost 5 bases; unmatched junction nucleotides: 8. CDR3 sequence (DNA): TGTGCCAGCAGTCACAGGGGAGTTAGGACTGAAGCTTTCTTT. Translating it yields CASSHRGVRTEAFF.

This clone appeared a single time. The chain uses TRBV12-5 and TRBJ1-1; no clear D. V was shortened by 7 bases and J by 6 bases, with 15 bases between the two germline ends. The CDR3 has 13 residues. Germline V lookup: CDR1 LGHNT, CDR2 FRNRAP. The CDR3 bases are TGTGCTAGTGCCCCCCCCGTTCGGGCTGAAGCTTTCTTT. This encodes CASAPPVRAEAFF. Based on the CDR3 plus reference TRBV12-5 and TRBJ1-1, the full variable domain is DARVTQTPRHKVTEMGQEVTMRCQPILGHNTVFWYRQTMMQGLELLAYFRNRAPLDDSGMPKDRFSAEMPDATLATLKIQPSEPRDSAVYFCASAPPVRAEAFFGQGTRLTVV.

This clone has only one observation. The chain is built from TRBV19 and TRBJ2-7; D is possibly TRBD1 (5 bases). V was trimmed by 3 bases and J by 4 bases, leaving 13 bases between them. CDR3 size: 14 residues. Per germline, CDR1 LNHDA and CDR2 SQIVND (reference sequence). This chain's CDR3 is CASSIAAGLYEQYF. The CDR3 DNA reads TGTGCCAGTAGTATTGCGGCAGGGTTATACGAGCAGTACTTC.

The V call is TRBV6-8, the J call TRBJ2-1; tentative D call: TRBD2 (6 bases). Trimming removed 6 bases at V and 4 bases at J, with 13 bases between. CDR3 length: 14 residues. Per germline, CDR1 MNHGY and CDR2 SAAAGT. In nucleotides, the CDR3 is TGTGCCAGCAGGACTAGTGGGGTTTACAATGAGCAGTTCTTC. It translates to CASRTSGVYNEQFF.

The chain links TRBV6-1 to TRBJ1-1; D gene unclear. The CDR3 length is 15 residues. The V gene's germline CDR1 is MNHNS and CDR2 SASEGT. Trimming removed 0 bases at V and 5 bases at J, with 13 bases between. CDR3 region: CASSEAALGGTEAFF. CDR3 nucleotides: TGTGCCAGCAGTGAAGCGGCCCTAGGAGGGACTGAAGCTTTCTTT.

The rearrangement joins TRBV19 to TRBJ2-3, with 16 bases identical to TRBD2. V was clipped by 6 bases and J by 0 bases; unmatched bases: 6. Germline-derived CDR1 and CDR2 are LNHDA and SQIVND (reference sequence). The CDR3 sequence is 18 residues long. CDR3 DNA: TGTGCCAGTAGGAAGGGACTAGCGGGAGGGCTAAGCACAGATACGCAGTATTTT. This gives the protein CASRKGLAGGLSTDTQYF.

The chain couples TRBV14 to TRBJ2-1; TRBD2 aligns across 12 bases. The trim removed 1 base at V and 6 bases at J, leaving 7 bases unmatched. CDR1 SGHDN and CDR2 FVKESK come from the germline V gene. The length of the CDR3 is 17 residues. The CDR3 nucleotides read TGTGCCAGCAGCCAAGGTCCCCTAGCGGGAGGGCGCAATGAGCAGTTCTTC. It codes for CASSQGPLAGGRNEQFF. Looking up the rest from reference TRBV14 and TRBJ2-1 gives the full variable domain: EAGVTQFPSHSVIEKGQTVTLRCDPISGHDNLYWYRRVMGKEIKFLLHFVKESKQDESGMPNNRFLAERTGGTYSTLKVQPAELEDSGVYFCASSQGPLAGGRNEQFFGPGTRLTVL.

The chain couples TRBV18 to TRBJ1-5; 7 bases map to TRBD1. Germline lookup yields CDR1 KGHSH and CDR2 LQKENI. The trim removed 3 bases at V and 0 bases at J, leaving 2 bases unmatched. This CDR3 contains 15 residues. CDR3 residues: CASSPGQDSNQPQHF. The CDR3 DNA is TGTGCCAGCTCACCCGGACAGGATAGCAATCAGCCCCAGCATTTT.

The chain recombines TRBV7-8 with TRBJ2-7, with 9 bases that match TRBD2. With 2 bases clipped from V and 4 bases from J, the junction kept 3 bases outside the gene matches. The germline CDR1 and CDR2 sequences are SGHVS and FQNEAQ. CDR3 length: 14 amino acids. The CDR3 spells CASSLFTSGYEQYF. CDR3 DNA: TGTGCCAGCAGCTTATTTACTAGCGGGTACGAGCAGTACTTC.

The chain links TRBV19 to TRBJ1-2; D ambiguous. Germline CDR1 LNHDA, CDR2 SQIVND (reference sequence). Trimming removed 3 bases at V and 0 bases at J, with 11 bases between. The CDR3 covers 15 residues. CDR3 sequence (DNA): TGTGCCAGTAGTATCTCGGACCGAACTAACTATGGCTACACCTTC. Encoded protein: CASSISDRTNYGYTF. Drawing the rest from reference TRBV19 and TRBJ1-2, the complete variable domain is DGGITQSPKYLFRKEGQNVTLSCEQNLNHDAMYWYRQDPGQGLRLIYYSQIVNDFQKGDIAEGYSVSREKKESFPLTVTSAQKNPTAFYLCASSISDRTNYGYTFGSGTRLTVV.

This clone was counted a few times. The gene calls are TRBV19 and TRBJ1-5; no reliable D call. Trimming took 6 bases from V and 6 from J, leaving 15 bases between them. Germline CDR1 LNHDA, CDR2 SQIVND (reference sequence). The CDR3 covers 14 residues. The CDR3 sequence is CASSKLGSGQPQHF. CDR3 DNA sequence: TGTGCCAGTAGCAAACTCGGGTCTGGTCAGCCCCAGCATTTT. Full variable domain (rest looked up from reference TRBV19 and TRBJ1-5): DGGITQSPKYLFRKEGQNVTLSCEQNLNHDAMYWYRQDPGQGLRLIYYSQIVNDFQKGDIAEGYSVSREKKESFPLTVTSAQKNPTAFYLCASSKLGSGQPQHFGDGTRLSIL.

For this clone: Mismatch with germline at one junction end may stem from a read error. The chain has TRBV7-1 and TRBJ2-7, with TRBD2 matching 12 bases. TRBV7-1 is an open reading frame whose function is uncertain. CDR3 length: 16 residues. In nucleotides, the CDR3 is TGTGCCAGCAGCTGGACAATGACTAGCGGGAGCCACGAGCAGTATTTC. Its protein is CASSWTMTSGSHEQYF.

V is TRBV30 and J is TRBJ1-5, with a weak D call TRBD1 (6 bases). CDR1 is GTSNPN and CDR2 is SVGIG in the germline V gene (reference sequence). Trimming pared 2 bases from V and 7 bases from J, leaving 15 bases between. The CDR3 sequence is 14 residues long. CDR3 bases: TGTGCCTGGAGTAGGGGGGCCAGCGGGCAGCCCCAGCATTTT. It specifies CAWSRGASGQPQHF.

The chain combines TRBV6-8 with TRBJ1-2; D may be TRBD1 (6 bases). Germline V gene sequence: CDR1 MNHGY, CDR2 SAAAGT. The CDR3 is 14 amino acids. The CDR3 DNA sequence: TGTTCAAGCGCAAGGAATCGGGCAGGGGATGGCTACACCTTC. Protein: CSSARNRAGDGYTF.

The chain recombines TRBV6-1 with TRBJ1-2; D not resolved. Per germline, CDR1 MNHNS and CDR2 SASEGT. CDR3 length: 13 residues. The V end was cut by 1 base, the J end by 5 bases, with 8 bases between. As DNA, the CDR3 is TGTGCCAGCAGTGAAGTGGGTGGGTATGGCTACACCTTC. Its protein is CASSEVGGYGYTF.

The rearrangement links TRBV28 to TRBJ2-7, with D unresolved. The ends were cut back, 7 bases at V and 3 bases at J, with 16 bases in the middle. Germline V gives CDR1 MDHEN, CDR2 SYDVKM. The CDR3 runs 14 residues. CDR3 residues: CASILNTGHYEQYF. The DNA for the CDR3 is TGTGCCAGCATACTAAACACGGGCCACTACGAGCAGTACTTC.

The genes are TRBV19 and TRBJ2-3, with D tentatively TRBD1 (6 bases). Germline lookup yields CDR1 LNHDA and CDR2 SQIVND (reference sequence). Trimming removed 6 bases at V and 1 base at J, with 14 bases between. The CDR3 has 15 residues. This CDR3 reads CASRGAGVGTDTQYF. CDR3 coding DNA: TGTGCCAGTAGGGGGGCAGGGGTCGGCACAGATACGCAGTATTTT.

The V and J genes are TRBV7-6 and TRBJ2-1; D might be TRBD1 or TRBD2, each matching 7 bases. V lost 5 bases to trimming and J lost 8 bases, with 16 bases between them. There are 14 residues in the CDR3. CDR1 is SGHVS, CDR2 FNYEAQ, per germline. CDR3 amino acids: CASSPRAGGDEQFF. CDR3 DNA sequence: TGTGCCAGCAGCCCCAGGGCAGGGGGGGATGAGCAGTTCTTC.

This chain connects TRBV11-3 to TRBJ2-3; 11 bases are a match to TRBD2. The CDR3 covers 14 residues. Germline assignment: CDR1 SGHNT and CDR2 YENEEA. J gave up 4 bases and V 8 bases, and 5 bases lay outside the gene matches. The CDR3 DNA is TGTGCCAGCGCAAGTAGCGGGGGGGCAGATACGCAGTATTTT. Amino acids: CASASSGGADTQYF.

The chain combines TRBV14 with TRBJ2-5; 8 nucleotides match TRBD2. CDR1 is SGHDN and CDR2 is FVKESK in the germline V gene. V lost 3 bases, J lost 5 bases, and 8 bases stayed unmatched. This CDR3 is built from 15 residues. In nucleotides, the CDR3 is TGTGCCAGCAGCCAGGCGGGGACTAGATTGGAGACCCAGTACTTC. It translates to CASSQAGTRLETQYF.

The CDR3 sequence is CASSLAGLAGVGTDTQYF. The CDR3 DNA is TGTGCCAGCAGCTTGGCGGGACTAGCGGGAGTGGGCACAGATACGCAGTATTTT. The chain is built from TRBV7-5 and TRBJ2-3; the D call in the table, TRBD2, was not verified against the DNA. TRBV7-5 is a listed pseudogene. The CDR3 runs 18 residues.

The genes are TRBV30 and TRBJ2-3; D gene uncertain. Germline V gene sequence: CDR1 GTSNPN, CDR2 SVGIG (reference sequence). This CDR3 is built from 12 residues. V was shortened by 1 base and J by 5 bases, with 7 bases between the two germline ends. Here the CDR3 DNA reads TGTGCCTGGAGTGCTGGGGTAGATACGCAGTATTTT. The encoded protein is CAWSAGVDTQYF. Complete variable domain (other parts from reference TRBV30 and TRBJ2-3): SQTIHQWPATLVQPVGSPLSLECTVEGTSNPNLYWYRQAAGRGLQLLFYSVGIGQISSEVPQNLSASRPQDRQFILSSKKLLLSDSGFYLCAWSAGVDTQYFGPGTRLTVL.